The clone carrying this T cell receptor beta chain was seen only once. The data were produced by immunoSEQ multiplex PCR, yet TCRdb's version contains in-frame clones alone and is incomplete. This table has hundreds of thousands of clones, approximately 90% appearing once. The sample originates from a study of shared T cell receptors in the human thymus. This sample was also put to use in a study of human thymus T cells. As reported in that work: Corrective surgery for congenital heart defects was being performed on the healthy Finnish infants who were the donors. Resections from corrective heart surgery supplied the thymus tissue. V and J gene usage appeared biased in thymic and blood repertoires. In unrelated individuals, thymic repertoires overlapped highly, according to related research.

The sequencing input was thymocytes. The sequence derives from a boy younger than two with a congenital heart defect.

The CDR3 loop reads CSVVGEGGTDTQYF. CDR3 DNA sequence: TGCAGCGTTGTAGGGGAGGGCGGCACAGATACGCAGTATTTT. The chain is built from TRBV29-1 and TRBJ2-3; 7 nucleotides match TRBD2. V trimming: 4 bases; J trimming: 1 base; junction bases outside the gene matches: 5. Germline CDR1 SQVTM, CDR2 ANQGSEA. The CDR3 is 14 amino acids.